This is a list of T cell receptor beta chains from one sample in a study of blood T cell repertoires in COVID-19. The method was immunoSEQ multiplex PCR; TCRdb's version includes in-frame clones alone and lacks a portion of them. The repertoire holds under 300,000 clones, with approximately 81% as singletons. The sample consisted of PBMCs or T cells enriched from blood (not recorded which). These receptors all stem from a woman aged 45-65 years who had been exposed to COVID-19. The CDR3 runs from the conserved cysteine through the conserved F or W. The D gene is left open where the match is weak. Size values are once, few and many counts, or a class for expanded clones, and some rows have none.

j_call | v_call | d_call | clone_size | cdr3_nt | cdr3_aa
TRBJ2-1 | TRBV18 | TRBD2 | NA | TGTGCCAGCTCACCAGCCACTCTAGCGGGGGGGCGGAATGAGCAGTTCTTC | CASSPATLAGGRNEQFF
TRBJ2-1 | TRBV11-2 | NA | NA | TGTGCCAGCAGCAACAGGGCCGCCGCCAACAATGAGCAGTTCTTC | CASSNRAAANNEQFF
TRBJ2-1 | TRBV12-3/TRBV12-4 | TRBD2 | NA | TGTGCCAGCAGCTACGGGGGGAATGAGCAGTTCTTC | CASSYGGNEQFF
TRBJ1-3 | TRBV2 | NA | NA | TGTGCCAGCAGTGGGGGGCTCCAGGGACGAAACACCATATATTTT | CASSGGLQGRNTIYF
TRBJ1-6 | TRBV5-1 | TRBD1 | few | TGCGCCAGCAGCTCAGGGACAGGGCATTCACCCCTCCACTTT | CASSSGTGHSPLHF
TRBJ2-1 | TRBV7-3 | NA | many | TGTGCCAGCAGCTTAAGGCAGAACAATGAGCAGTTCTTC | CASSLRQNNEQFF
TRBJ2-3 | TRBV5-6 | NA | NA | TGTGCCAGCAGCTTAAGCGGGTCCCGCACAGATACGCAGTATTTT | CASSLSGSRTDTQYF
TRBJ2-7 | TRBV28 | NA | NA | TGTGCCAGCAGCTCGCTTGGGGCAGGAGACCACGAGCAGTACTTC | CASSSLGAGDHEQYF
TRBJ1-1 | TRBV4-1 | NA | NA | TGCGCCAGCAGCCACCCCCAGGGATTTGAAGCTTTCTTT | CASSHPQGFEAFF
TRBJ1-1 | TRBV30 | NA | NA | TGTGCCTGCCACGTCCGACCGGGAAGGGCGCCTGAAGCTTTCTTT | CACHVRPGRAPEAFF
TRBJ1-2 | TRBV30 | TRBD1 | once | TGTGCCTGGAGTGGGGAGACAGGGTCCGATGGCTACACCTTC | CAWSGETGSDGYTF
TRBJ1-2 | TRBV27 | TRBD1 | NA | TGTGCCAGCAGTTTAGGCCCTCCCTACAGGGGGCTAGACTATGGCTACACCTTC | CASSLGPPYRGLDYGYTF
TRBJ2-6 | TRBV29-1 | NA | once | TGCAGCGGTTCTAGTGGGGCCAACGTCCTGACTTTC | CSGSSGANVLTF
TRBJ1-1 | TRBV7-9 | NA | NA | TGTGCCAGCAGCTTAGGAGCGTGGAACACTGAAGCTTTCTTT | CASSLGAWNTEAFF
TRBJ2-1 | TRBV5-6 | TRBD1 | NA | TGTGCCAGCACCATCGGGACAGTAGGAGTAGGGCAGTTCTTC | CASTIGTVGVGQFF
TRBJ1-6 | TRBV3-1/TRBV3-2 | TRBD1 | NA | TGTGCCAGCAGCCATGGCAGGGGGTCGAATAATTCACCCCTCCACTTT | CASSHGRGSNNSPLHF
TRBJ2-5 | TRBV27 | TRBD2 | NA | TGTGCCAGCAGTTTACGGACTAGCGGGGGTAACGTCCAAGAGACCCAGTACTTC | CASSLRTSGGNVQETQYF
TRBJ1-2 | TRBV5-1 | NA | few | TGCGCCAGCAAAGAACTCACCCAGGACTATGGCTACACCTTC | CASKELTQDYGYTF
TRBJ1-6 | TRBV7-2 | NA | NA | TGTGCCAGCAGCTTCCAGGTTCTCTATAATTCACCCCTCCACTTT | CASSFQVLYNSPLHF
TRBJ1-5 | TRBV27 | NA | NA | TGTGCCAGCAGTTTGGGGAGAACAGGGAATCAGCCCCAGCATTTT | CASSLGRTGNQPQHF
TRBJ1-1 | TRBV27 | TRBD1 | NA | TGTGCCAGCAGTTTGGGCAGGGGGACTGAAGCTTTCTTT | CASSLGRGTEAFF
TRBJ1-2 | TRBV3-1/TRBV3-2 | NA | NA | TGTGCCAGCAGCCAGCGCGTCGGTTATGGCTACACCTTC | CASSQRVGYGYTF
TRBJ2-1 | TRBV18 | NA | NA | TGTGCCAGCTCACCAGAAATGGCGGGGTTGAACCATGAGCAGTTCTTC | CASSPEMAGLNHEQFF
TRBJ1-1 | TRBV27 | TRBD1 | NA | TGTGCCAGCGAGACAGGGCCAAAGAACACTGAAGCTTTCTTT | CASETGPKNTEAFF
TRBJ1-1 | TRBV19 | NA | NA | TGTGCCAGTAGGCCCAGAGAGGGCAAGAACACTGAAGCTTTCTTT | CASRPREGKNTEAFF
TRBJ2-7 | TRBV9 | NA | NA | TGTGCCAGCAGCGTATCCGGGATTGAGCAGTACTTC | CASSVSGIEQYF
TRBJ2-1 | TRBV7-9 | NA | once | TGTGCCAGCAGCCTTGAGCACAATGAGCAGTTCTTC | CASSLEHNEQFF
TRBJ1-3 | TRBV9 | NA | NA | TGTGCCAGCAGCGTAGCCGTCTCGGTGGGAAACACCATATATTTT | CASSVAVSVGNTIYF
TRBJ1-4 | TRBV7-2 | NA | NA | TGTGCCAGCAGTTCAGGCGGGGCGGTAGGGGAAAAACTGTTTTTT | CASSSGGAVGEKLFF
TRBJ1-1 | TRBV3-1/TRBV3-2 | NA | NA | TGTGCCAGCAGAGCCCTCGGGGGTAACACTGAAGCTTTCTTT | CASRALGGNTEAFF
TRBJ2-7 | TRBV6-1 | NA | NA | TGTGCCAGCAGTGAATATGGAGGCAGTCCACTGTACGAGCAGTACTTC | CASSEYGGSPLYEQYF
TRBJ1-2 | TRBV6-5 | TRBD1 | NA | TGTGCCAGCAGTTCCGCCCGGGACAGACGTAACTATGGCTACACCTTC | CASSSARDRRNYGYTF
TRBJ2-2 | TRBV5-4 | NA | NA | TGTGCCAGCAGCTTGCTCAGCACCGGGGAGCTGTTTTTT | CASSLLSTGELFF
TRBJ1-2 | TRBV24-1 | NA | NA | TGTGCCACAGCCCGGGATAACTATGGCTACACCTTC | CATARDNYGYTF
TRBJ2-3 | TRBV9 | NA | NA | TGTGCCAGCAGCGTAGAATCTAGCGTCACAGATACGCAGTATTTT | CASSVESSVTDTQYF
TRBJ1-1 | TRBV28 | NA | NA | TGTGCCAGCAGGCAAGGGGATGAAGCTTTCTTT | CASRQGDEAFF
TRBJ1-1 | TRBV27 | NA | NA | TGTGCCAGCAGCCCGAGCAGGGTATCTCACACTGAAGCTTTCTTT | CASSPSRVSHTEAFF
TRBJ1-4 | TRBV24-1 | TRBD1 | NA | TGTGCCACCAGTGATTTGCAGGGGGGCTCGCCCGAGCTCAATGAAAAACTGTTTTTT | CATSDLQGGSPELNEKLFF
TRBJ2-7 | TRBV25-1 | TRBD1 | NA | TGTGCCAGCAGTGAATACGGGACAGGGAGATACGAGCAGTACTTC | CASSEYGTGRYEQYF
TRBJ1-2 | TRBV10-3 | TRBD1 | NA | TGTGCCATCAGTCGGGACAGGGAGGACTATGGCTACACCTTC | CAISRDREDYGYTF